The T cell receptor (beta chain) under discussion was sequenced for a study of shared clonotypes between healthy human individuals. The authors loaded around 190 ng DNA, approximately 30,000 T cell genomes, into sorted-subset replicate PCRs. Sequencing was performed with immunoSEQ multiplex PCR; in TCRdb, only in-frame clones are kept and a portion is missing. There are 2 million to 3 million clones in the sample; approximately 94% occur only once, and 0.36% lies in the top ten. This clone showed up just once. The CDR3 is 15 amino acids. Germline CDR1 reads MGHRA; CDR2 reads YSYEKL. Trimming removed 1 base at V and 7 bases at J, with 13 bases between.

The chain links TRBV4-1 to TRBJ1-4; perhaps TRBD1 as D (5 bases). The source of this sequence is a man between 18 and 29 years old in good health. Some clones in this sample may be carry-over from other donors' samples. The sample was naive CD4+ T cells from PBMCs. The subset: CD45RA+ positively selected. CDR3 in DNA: TGCGCCAGCAGCCAAGGTGGTCGGGGGGGTGAAAAACTGTTTTTT. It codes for CASSQGGRGGEKLFF.